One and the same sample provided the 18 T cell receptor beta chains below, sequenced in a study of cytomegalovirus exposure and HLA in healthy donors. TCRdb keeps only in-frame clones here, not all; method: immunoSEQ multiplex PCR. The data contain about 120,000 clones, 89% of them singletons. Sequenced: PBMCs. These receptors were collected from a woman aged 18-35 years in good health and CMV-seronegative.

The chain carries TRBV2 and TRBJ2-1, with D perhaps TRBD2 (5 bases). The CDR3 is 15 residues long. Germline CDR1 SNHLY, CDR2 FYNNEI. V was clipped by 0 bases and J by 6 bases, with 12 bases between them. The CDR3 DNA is TGTGCCAGCAGTGAAGCTGTCCAGGCGGGCAATGAGCAGTTCTTC. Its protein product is CASSEAVQAGNEQFF.

In DNA form, the CDR3 reads TGTGCCAGCAGTTACTCACAGGTTCCCACAGATACGCAGTATTTT. It is translated as CASSYSQVPTDTQYF. J is TRBJ2-3 and V is TRBV6-5; D is perhaps TRBD1 (5 bases). The germline CDR1 and CDR2 sequences are MNHEY and SVGAGI. The CDR3 totals 15 residues. Trimming took 0 bases from V and 2 from J, leaving 9 bases between them.

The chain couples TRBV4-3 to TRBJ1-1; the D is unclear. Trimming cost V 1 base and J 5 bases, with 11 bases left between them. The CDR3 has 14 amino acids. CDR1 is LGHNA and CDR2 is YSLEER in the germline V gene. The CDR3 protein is CASSQVLAGTEAFF. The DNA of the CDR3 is TGCGCCAGCAGCCAAGTTCTTGCGGGTACTGAAGCTTTCTTT.

The CDR3 region is CASSELGGQPQHF. CDR3 bases: TGTGCCAGCAGTGAATTAGGGGGTCAGCCCCAGCATTTT. The gene calls are TRBV6-1 and TRBJ1-5; a weak D match, TRBD1 (6 bases). The CDR3 covers 13 residues. V was cut by 2 bases and J by 6 bases, with 8 bases left in between. Germline values: CDR1 MNHNS, CDR2 SASEGT.

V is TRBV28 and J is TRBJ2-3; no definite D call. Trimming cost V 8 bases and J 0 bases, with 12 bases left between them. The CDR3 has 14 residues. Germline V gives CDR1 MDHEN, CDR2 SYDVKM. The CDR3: CASAESASTDTQYF. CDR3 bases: TGTGCCAGCGCCGAGTCCGCTAGCACAGATACGCAGTATTTT.

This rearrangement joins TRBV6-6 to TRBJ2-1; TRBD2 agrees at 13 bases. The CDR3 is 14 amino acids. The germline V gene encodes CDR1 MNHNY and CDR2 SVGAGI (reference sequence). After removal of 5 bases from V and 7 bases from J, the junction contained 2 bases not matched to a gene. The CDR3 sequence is CASSPTSGGNEQFF. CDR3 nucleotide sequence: TGTGCCAGCAGTCCGACTAGCGGGGGGAATGAGCAGTTCTTC.

This CDR3 is CASSLQGDGGYTF. For the CDR3, the DNA is TGCGCCAGCAGCTTACAGGGTGACGGTGGCTACACCTTC. This chain uses TRBV5-1 with TRBJ1-2; D is possibly TRBD1 (6 bases). The CDR3 has 13 amino acids. The V gene lost 2 bases and the J gene lost 7 bases, with 12 bases spanning the gap. Germline V gene sequence: CDR1 SGHRS, CDR2 YFSETQ. The entire variable domain, with the rest obtained from reference TRBV5-1 and TRBJ1-2, is as follows: KAGVTQTPRYLIKTRGQQVTLSCSPISGHRSVSWYQQTPGQGLQFLFEYFSETQRNKGNFPGRFSGRQFSNSRSEMNVSTLELGDSALYLCASSLQGDGGYTFGSGTRLTVV.

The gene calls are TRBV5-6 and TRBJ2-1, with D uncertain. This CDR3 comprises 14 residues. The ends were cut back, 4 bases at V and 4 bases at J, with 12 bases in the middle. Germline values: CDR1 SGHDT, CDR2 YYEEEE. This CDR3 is CASSPPTRYNEQFF. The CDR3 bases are TGTGCCAGCAGCCCGCCTACTCGTTACAATGAGCAGTTCTTC. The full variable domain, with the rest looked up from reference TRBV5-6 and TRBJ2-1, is DAGVTQSPTHLIKTRGQQVTLRCSPKSGHDTVSWYQQALGQGPQFIFQYYEEEERQRGNFPDRFSGHQFPNYSSELNVNALLLGDSALYLCASSPPTRYNEQFFGPGTRLTVL.

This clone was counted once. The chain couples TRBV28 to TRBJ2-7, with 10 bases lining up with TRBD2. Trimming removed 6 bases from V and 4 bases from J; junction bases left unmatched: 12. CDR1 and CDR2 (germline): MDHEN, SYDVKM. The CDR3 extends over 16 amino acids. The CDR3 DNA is TGTGCCAGCAGCCATCCAGGACTAGCGGAATATTACGAGCAGTACTTC. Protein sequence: CASSHPGLAEYYEQYF.

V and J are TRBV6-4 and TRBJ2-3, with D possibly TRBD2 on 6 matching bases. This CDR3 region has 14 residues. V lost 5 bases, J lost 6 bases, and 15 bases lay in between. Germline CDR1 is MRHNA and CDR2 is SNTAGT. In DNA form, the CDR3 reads TGTGCCAGCAGTCATCTAGCGACACTGGATACGCAGTATTTT. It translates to CASSHLATLDTQYF.

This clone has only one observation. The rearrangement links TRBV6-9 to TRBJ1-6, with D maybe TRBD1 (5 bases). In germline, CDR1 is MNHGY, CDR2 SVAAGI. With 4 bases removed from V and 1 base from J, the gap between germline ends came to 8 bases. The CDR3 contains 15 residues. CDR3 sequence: CASSSGASYNSPLHF. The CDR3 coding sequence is TGTGCCAGCAGTTCTGGGGCATCCTATAATTCACCCCTCCACTTT.

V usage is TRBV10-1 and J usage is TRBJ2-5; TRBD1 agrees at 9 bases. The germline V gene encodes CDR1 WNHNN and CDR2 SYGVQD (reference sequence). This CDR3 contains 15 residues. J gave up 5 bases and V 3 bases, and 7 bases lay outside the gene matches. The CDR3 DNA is TGCGCCAGCAGTGAAACGACAGGGGGTCTGGAGACCCAGTACTTC. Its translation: CASSETTGGLETQYF.

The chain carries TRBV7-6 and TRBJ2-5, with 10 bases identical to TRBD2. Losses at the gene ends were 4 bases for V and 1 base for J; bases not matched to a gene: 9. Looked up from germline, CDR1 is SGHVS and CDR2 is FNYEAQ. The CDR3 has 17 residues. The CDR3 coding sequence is TGTGCCAGCAGCTCCGACCCAGCGGGGGGGATCCAAGAGACCCAGTACTTC. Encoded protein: CASSSDPAGGIQETQYF.

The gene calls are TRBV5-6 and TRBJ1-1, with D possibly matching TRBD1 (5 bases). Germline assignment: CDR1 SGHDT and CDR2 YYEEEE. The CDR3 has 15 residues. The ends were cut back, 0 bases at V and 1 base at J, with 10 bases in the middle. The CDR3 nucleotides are TGTGCCAGCAGCTTGGAAGGGGTGGGGAACACTGAAGCTTTCTTT. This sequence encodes CASSLEGVGNTEAFF. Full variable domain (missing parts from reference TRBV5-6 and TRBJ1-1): DAGVTQSPTHLIKTRGQQVTLRCSPKSGHDTVSWYQQALGQGPQFIFQYYEEEERQRGNFPDRFSGHQFPNYSSELNVNALLLGDSALYLCASSLEGVGNTEAFFGQGTRLTVV.

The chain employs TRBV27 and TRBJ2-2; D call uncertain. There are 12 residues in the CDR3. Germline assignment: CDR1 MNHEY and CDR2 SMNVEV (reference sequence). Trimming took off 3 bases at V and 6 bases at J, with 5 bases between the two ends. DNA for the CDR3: TGTGCCAGCAGTTTTAGTCCCGGGGAGCTGTTTTTT. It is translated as CASSFSPGELFF.

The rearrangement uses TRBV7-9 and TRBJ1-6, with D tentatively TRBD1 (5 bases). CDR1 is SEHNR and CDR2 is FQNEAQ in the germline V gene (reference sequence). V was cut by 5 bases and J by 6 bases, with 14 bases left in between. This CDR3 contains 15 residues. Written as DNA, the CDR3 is TGTGCCAGCAGCCTCTATACGGGGGGTAATTCACCCCTCCACTTT. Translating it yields CASSLYTGGNSPLHF. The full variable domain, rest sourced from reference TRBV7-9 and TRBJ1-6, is DTGVSQNPRHKITKRGQNVTFRCDPISEHNRLYWYRQTLGQGPEFLTYFQNEAQLEKSRLLSDRFSAERPKGSFSTLEIQRTEQGDSAMYLCASSLYTGGNSPLHFGNGTRLTVT.

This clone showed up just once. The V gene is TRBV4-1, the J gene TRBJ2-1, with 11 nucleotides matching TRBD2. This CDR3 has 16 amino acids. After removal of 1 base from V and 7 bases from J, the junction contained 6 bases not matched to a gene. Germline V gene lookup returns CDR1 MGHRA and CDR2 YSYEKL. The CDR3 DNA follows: TGCGCCAGCAGCCAAGGCTGGGGACTAGCGGCTAATGAGCAGTTCTTC. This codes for CASSQGWGLAANEQFF.

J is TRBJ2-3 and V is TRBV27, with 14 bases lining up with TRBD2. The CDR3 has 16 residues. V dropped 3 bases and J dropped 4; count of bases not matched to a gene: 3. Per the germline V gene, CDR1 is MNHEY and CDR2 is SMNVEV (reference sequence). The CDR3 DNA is TGTGCCAGCAGTTTGGGGACTAGCGGGAGTGCAGATACGCAGTATTTT. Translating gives CASSLGTSGSADTQYF.